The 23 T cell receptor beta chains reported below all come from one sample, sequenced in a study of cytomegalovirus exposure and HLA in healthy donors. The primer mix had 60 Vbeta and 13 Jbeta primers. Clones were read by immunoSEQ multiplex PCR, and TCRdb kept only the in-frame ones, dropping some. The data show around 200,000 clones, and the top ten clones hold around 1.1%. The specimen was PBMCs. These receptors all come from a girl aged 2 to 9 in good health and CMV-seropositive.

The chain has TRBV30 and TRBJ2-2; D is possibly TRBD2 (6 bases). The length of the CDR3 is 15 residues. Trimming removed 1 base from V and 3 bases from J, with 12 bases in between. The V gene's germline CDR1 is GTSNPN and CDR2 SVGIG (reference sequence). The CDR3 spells CAWSALGGDTGELFF. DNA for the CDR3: TGTGCCTGGAGTGCTCTAGGAGGGGACACCGGGGAGCTGTTTTTT. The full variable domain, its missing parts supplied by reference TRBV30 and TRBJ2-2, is SQTIHQWPATLVQPVGSPLSLECTVEGTSNPNLYWYRQAAGRGLQLLFYSVGIGQISSEVPQNLSASRPQDRQFILSSKKLLLSDSGFYLCAWSALGGDTGELFFGEGSRLTVL.

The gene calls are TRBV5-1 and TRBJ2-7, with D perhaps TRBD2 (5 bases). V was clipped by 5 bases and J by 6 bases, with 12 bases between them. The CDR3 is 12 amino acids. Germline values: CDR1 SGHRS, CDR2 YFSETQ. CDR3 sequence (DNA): TGCGCCAGCAGGCCGTCGGACTCCGAGCAGTACTTC. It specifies CASRPSDSEQYF.

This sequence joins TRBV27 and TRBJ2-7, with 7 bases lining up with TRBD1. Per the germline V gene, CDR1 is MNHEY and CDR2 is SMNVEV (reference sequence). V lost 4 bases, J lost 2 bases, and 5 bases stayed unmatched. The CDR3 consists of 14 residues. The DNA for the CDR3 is TGTGCCAGCAGTTCCGGGACAGCTCCCTACGAGCAGTACTTC. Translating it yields CASSSGTAPYEQYF.

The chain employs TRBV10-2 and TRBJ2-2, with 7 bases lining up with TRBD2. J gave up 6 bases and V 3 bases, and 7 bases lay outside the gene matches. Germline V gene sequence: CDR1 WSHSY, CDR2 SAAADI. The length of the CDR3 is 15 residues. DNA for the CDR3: TGCGCCAGCAGTGATGGCGGGAGTTCTGCCGGGGAGCTGTTTTTT. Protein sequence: CASSDGGSSAGELFF.

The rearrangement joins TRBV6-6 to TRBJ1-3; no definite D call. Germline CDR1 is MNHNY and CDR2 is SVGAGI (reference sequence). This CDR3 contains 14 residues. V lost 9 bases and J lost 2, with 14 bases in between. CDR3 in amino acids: CASGSVGAGNTIYF. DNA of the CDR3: TGTGCCAGTGGCTCCGTCGGAGCTGGAAACACCATATATTTT.

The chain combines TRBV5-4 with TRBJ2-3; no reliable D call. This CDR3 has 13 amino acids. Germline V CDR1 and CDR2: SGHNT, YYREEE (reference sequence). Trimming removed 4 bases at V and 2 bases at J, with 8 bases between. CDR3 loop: CASSLYYTDTQYF. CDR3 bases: TGTGCCAGCAGCCTATACTACACAGATACGCAGTATTTT.

The CDR3 sequence: CASSLDRGWLFSYEQYF. CDR3 nucleotides: TGTGCCAGCAGCTTGGACAGGGGGTGGTTATTTTCCTACGAGCAGTACTTC. This chain connects TRBV5-6 to TRBJ2-7; 8 bases map to TRBD1. The CDR3 consists of 17 residues. From germline, CDR1 is SGHDT and CDR2 YYEEEE. V trimming: 0 bases; J trimming: 1 base; junction bases outside the gene matches: 9.

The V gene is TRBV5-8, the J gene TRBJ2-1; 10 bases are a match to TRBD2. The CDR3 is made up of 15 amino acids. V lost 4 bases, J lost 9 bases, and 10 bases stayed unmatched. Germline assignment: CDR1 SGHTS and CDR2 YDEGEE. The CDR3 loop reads CASSPNILAGTEQFF. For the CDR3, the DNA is TGTGCCAGCAGCCCGAACATACTAGCGGGAACTGAGCAGTTCTTC.

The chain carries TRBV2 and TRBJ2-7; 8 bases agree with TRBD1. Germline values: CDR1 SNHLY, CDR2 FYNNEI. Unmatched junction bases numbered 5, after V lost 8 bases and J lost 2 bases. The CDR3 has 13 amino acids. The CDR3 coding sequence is TGTGCCAGCGGCCGGGACAGGACCTACGAGCAGTACTTC. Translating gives CASGRDRTYEQYF.

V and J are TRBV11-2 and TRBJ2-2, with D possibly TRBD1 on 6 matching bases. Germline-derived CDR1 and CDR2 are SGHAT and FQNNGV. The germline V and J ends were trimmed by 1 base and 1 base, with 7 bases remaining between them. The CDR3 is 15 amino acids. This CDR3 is CASSLAGVNTGELFF. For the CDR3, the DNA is TGTGCCAGCAGCTTAGCAGGGGTGAACACCGGGGAGCTGTTTTTT.

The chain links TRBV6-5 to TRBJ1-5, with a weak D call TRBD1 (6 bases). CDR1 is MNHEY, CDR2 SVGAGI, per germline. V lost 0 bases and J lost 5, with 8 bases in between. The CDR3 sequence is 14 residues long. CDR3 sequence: CASSYSYRDQPQHF. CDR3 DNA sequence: TGTGCCAGCAGTTACTCTTACAGGGATCAGCCCCAGCATTTT.

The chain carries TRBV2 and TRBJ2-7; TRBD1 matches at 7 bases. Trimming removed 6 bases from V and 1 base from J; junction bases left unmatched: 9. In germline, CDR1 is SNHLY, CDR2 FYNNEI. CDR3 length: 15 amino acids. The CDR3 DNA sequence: TGTGCCAGCAGCAACCGGGACAGCATATCCTACGAGCAGTACTTC. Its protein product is CASSNRDSISYEQYF. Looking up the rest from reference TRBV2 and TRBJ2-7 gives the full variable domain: EPEVTQTPSHQVTQMGQEVILRCVPISNHLYFYWYRQILGQKVEFLVSFYNNEISEKSEIFDDQFSVERPDGSNFTLKIRSTKLEDSAMYFCASSNRDSISYEQYFGPGTRLTVT.

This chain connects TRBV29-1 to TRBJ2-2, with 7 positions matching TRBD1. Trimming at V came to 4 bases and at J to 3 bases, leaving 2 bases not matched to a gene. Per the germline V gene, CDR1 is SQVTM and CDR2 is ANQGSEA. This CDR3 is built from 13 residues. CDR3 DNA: TGCAGCGTTGTTGGACAGGACACCGGGGAGCTGTTTTTT. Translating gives CSVVGQDTGELFF.

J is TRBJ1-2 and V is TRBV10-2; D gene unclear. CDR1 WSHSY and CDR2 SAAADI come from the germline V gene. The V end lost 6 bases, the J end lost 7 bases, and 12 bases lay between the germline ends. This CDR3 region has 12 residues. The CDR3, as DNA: TGCGCCAGCAGCCTCAGTGGCAGTGGCTACACCTTC. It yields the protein CASSLSGSGYTF.

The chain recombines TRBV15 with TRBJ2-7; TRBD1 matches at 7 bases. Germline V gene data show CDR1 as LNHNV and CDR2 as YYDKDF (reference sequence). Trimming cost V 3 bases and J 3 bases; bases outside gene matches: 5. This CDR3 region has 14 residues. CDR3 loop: CATSSRDSLYEQYF. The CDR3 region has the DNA TGTGCCACCAGCAGCCGGGACAGTCTCTACGAGCAGTACTTC.

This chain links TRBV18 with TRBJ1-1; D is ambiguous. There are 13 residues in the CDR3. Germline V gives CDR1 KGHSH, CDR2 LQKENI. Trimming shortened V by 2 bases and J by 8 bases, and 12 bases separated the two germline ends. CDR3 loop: CASSPSGGGEAFF. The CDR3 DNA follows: TGTGCCAGCTCACCATCCGGCGGCGGAGAAGCTTTCTTT.

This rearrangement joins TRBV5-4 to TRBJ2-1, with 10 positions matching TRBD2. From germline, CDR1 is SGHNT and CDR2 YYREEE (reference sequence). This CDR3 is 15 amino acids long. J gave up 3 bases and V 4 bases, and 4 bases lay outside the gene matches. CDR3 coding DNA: TGTGCCAGCAGCCCCAGGACTAGCGGCTACAATGAGCAGTTCTTC. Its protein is CASSPRTSGYNEQFF. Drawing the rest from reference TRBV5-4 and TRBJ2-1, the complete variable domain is ETGVTQSPTHLIKTRGQQVTLRCSSQSGHNTVSWYQQALGQGPQFIFQYYREEENGRGNFPPRFSGLQFPNYSSELNVNALELDDSALYLCASSPRTSGYNEQFFGPGTRLTVL.

In DNA, the CDR3 is TGTGCCAGCAGTGCGAGTCCGGGACAGGGGGTAGAGACCCAGTACTTC. Protein sequence: CASSASPGQGVETQYF. The V call is TRBV6-1, the J call TRBJ2-5; 11 bases are a match to TRBD1. Germline V lookup: CDR1 MNHNS, CDR2 SASEGT. The length of the CDR3 is 16 residues. V lost 4 bases to trimming and J lost 4 bases; unmatched junction nucleotides: 8.

The CDR3 loop is CASSTRDYKNTGELFF. Written as DNA, the CDR3 is TGTGCCAGCAGCACCCGGGACTACAAGAACACCGGGGAGCTGTTTTTT. The rearrangement links TRBV9 to TRBJ2-2, with TRBD2 identical over 7 bases. Germline trimming cut 4 bases from V and 1 base from J; bases unmatched to any gene: 7. Germline CDR1 and CDR2: SGDLS and YYNGEE. There are 16 residues in the CDR3.

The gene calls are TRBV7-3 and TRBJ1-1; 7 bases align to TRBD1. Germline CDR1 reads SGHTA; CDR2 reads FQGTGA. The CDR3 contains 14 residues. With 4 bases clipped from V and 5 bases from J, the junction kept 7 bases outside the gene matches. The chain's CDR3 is CASSSTGRSTEAFF. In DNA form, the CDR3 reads TGTGCCAGCAGCTCGACAGGGAGGAGTACTGAAGCTTTCTTT.

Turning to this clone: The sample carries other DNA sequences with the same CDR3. CDR3 protein: CASSLGQPQHF. CDR3 bases: TGTGCCAGCAGTTTGGGCCAGCCCCAGCATTTT. V usage is TRBV28 and J usage is TRBJ1-5, with D hard to call. This CDR3 region has 11 residues. Looked up from germline, CDR1 is MDHEN and CDR2 is SYDVKM. The V end was cut by 3 bases, the J end by 7 bases, with 4 bases between.

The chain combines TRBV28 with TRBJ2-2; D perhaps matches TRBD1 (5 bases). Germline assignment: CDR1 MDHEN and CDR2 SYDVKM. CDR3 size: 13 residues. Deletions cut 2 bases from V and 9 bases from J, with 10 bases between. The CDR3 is CASSLTGPRELFF. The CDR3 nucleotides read TGTGCCAGCAGTTTAACAGGCCCCCGGGAGCTGTTTTTT.

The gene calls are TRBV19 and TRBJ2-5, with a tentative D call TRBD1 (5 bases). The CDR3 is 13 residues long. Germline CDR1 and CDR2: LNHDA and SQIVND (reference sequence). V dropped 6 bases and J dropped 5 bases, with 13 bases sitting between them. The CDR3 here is CASRSRVRETQYF. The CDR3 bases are TGTGCCAGTAGATCCAGGGTACGGGAGACCCAGTACTTC.